The 11 T cell receptor beta chains reported below all come from one sample, sequenced in a study of neoadjuvant anti-PD-1 for oral cavity cancer (dated by TCRdb to the early 2020s). The time point label corresponds to: after neoadjuvant nivolumab, at surgical resection. Library preparation was by the immunoSEQ multiplex PCR assay. Drawn from immuneACCESS, this table holds only the in-frame rearrangements with V and J called that TCRdb kept. Clones are partly lost; checked studies trace under half to an unresolved V gene and leave the rest unexplained. The sample records 63,000 or so clones, roughly nine tenths of which are singletons. Of the sample, 2.5% to 3% falls within the top ten clones. Sample: PBMCs, taken after nivolumab (anti-PD-1) treatment. The receptors stem from a person aged 35 to 85 with oral cavity squamous cell carcinoma.

This clone was counted only a few times. The rearrangement uses TRBV9 and TRBJ1-2; tentatively, D is TRBD1 (6 bases). Germline V CDR1 and CDR2: SGDLS, YYNGEE. V was cut by 0 bases and J by 3 bases, with 9 bases left in between. The CDR3 is 14 residues long. The CDR3, as DNA: TGTGCCAGCAGCGTAGCGTCAGGGGACTATGGCTACACCTTC. Its protein product is CASSVASGDYGYTF.

The chain carries TRBV6-1 and TRBJ2-7; TRBD2 is a possible D gene (6 bases). Germline-derived CDR1 and CDR2 are MNHNS and SASEGT. CDR3 size: 16 residues. V was clipped by 2 bases and J by 2 bases, with 16 bases between them. CDR3 bases: TGTGCCAGCAGTGAACCACGGGAGTACGGGCCCTACGAGCAGTACTTC. The encoded protein is CASSEPREYGPYEQYF.

This rearrangement joins TRBV9 to TRBJ2-1; D is perhaps TRBD2 (6 bases). Germline values: CDR1 SGDLS, CDR2 YYNGEE. The CDR3 runs 16 residues. V shed 1 base and J shed 9 bases, with 20 bases lying between them. In nucleotides, the CDR3 is TGTGCCAGCAGCGTATCCATAGGTGGGTACGGGGGTGAGCAGTTCTTC. This translates into CASSVSIGGYGGEQFF.

The chain carries TRBV6-6 and TRBJ2-3; TRBD2 agrees at 10 bases. Germline CDR1 is MNHNY and CDR2 is SVGAGI (reference sequence). Trimming cost V 2 bases and J 6 bases; bases outside gene matches: 5. The CDR3 totals 15 residues. The DNA of the CDR3 is TGTGCCAGCAGTTACGTAGCGGGAGGCGGCGATACGCAGTATTTT. This encodes CASSYVAGGGDTQYF.

V gene TRBV7-3 combines with J gene TRBJ2-5; 12 nucleotides agree with TRBD1. V was clipped by 5 bases and J by 5 bases; unmatched bases: 9. This CDR3 is 16 amino acids long. Germline V gene lookup returns CDR1 SGHTA and CDR2 FQGTGA. The CDR3 nucleotides are TGTGCCAGCAGCAAAGTGGGACAGGGGGCCTTGGAGACCCAGTACTTC. It yields the protein CASSKVGQGALETQYF.

The chain carries TRBV7-8 and TRBJ2-1; 15 bases map to TRBD2. In germline, CDR1 is SGHVS, CDR2 FQNEAQ. The CDR3 has 16 amino acids. The V and J ends lost 5 bases and 13 bases, in that order; junction bases with no gene match: 12. DNA of the CDR3: TGTGCCAGCAGCCTTGGACTAGCGGGGGGGCTAGCCGACCAGTTCTTC. It encodes CASSLGLAGGLADQFF.

The genes are TRBV19 and TRBJ2-7; D unresolved. Per germline, CDR1 LNHDA and CDR2 SQIVND (reference sequence). The ends were cut back, 6 bases at V and 5 bases at J, with 14 bases in the middle. The CDR3 is 13 residues long. This CDR3 reads CASRGHKEDEQYF. CDR3 bases: TGTGCCAGTAGAGGTCACAAAGAAGACGAGCAGTACTTC.

The genes are TRBV6-1 and TRBJ1-2; D unclear. CDR1 and CDR2 (germline): MNHNS, SASEGT. The CDR3 consists of 15 residues. V was cut by 0 bases and J by 7 bases, with 15 bases left in between. The CDR3 sequence is CASSEAGRSGFGYTF. Written as DNA, the CDR3 is TGTGCCAGCAGTGAAGCTGGTAGATCGGGATTTGGCTACACCTTC.

CDR3 in DNA: TGTGCCAGCTCGGTCGGGACAGGGCGGTCGTACGAGCAGTACTTC. It translates to CASSVGTGRSYEQYF. This chain connects TRBV2 to TRBJ2-7; TRBD1 matches at 9 bases. Losses at the gene ends were 8 bases for V and 4 bases for J; bases not matched to a gene: 12. Germline loops: CDR1 SNHLY, CDR2 FYNNEI. This CDR3 spans 15 amino acids.

This chain links TRBV28 with TRBJ2-2, with 7 positions matching TRBD1. Germline assignment: CDR1 MDHEN and CDR2 SYDVKM. V shed 3 bases and J 2 bases; nucleotides not matched to a gene: 6. This CDR3 has 16 amino acids. The CDR3 reads CASSFQGVLNTGELFF. CDR3 bases: TGTGCCAGCAGTTTCCAGGGGGTTCTAAACACCGGGGAGCTGTTTTTT.

The chain links TRBV7-3 to TRBJ2-2; D call uncertain. Germline assignment: CDR1 SGHTA and CDR2 FQGTGA. The CDR3 spans 14 residues. V dropped 1 base and J dropped 3 bases, with 6 bases sitting between them. CDR3 DNA sequence: TGTGCCAGCAGCTTAATAAGAGACACCGGGGAGCTGTTTTTT. Encoded protein: CASSLIRDTGELFF.